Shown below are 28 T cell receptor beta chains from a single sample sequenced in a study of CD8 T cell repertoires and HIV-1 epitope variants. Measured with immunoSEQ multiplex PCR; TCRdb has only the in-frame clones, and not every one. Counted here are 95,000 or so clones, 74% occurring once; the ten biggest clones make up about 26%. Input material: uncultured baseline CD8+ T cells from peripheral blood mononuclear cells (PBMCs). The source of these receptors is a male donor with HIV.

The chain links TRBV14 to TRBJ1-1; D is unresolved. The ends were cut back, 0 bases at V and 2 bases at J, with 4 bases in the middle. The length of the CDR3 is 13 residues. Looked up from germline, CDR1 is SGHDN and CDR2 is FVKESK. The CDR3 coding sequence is TGTGCCAGCAGCCAAGATGGAAACACTGAAGCTTTCTTT. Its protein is CASSQDGNTEAFF.

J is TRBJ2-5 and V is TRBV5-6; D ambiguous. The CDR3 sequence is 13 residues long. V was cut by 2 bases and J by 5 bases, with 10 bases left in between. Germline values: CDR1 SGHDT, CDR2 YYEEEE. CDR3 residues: CASSFKGRETQYF. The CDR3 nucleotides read TGTGCCAGCAGCTTTAAGGGTCGGGAGACCCAGTACTTC.

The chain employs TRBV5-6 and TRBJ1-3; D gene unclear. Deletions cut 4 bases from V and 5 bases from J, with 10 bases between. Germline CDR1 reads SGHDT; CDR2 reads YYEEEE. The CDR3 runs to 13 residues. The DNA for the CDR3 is TGTGCCAGCAGCCCCGGCGGAAGAAACACCATATATTTT. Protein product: CASSPGGRNTIYF.

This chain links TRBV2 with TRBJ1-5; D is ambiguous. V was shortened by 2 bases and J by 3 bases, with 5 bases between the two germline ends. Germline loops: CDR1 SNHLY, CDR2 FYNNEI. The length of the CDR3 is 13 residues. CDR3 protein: CASSEPPNQPQHF. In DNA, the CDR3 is TGTGCCAGCAGTGAACCCCCCAATCAGCCCCAGCATTTT.

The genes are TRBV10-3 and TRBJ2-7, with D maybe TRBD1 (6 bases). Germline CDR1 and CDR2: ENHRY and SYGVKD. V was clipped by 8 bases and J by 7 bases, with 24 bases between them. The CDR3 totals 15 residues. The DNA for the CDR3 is TGTGCCATCCGGCACGGACAGACCTCCCCTGGGGAGCAGTACTTC. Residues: CAIRHGQTSPGEQYF.

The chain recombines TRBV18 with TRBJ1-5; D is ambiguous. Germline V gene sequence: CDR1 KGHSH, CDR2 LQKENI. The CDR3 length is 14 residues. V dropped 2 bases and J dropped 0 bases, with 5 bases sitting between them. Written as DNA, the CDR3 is TGTGCCAGCTCACCAGGAAATAGCAATCAGCCCCAGCATTTT. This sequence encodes CASSPGNSNQPQHF.

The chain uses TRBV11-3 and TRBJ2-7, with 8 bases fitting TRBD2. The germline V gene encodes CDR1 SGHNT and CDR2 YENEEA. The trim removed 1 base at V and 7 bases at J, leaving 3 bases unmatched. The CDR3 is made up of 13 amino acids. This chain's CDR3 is CASSLVPGGEQYF. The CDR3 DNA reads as TGTGCCAGCAGCTTAGTCCCGGGGGGGGAGCAGTACTTC.

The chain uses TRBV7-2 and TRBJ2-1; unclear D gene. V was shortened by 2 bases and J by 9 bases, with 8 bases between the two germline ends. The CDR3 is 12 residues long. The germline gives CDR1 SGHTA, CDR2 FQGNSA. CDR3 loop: CASSLLQSEQFF. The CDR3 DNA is TGTGCCAGCAGCTTATTGCAGAGTGAGCAGTTCTTC.

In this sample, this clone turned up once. The CDR3 spells CASGGDRGTGVTGELFF. CDR3 in DNA: TGCGCCAGCGGAGGTGACAGAGGGACAGGGGTGACCGGGGAGCTGTTTTTT. The chain couples TRBV5-1 to TRBJ2-2; 10 bases map to TRBD1. Germline assignment: CDR1 SGHRS and CDR2 YFSETQ. This CDR3 has 17 amino acids. Trimming removed 7 bases from V and 5 bases from J; junction bases left unmatched: 14. The full variable domain, in which reference TRBV5-1 and TRBJ2-2 provide the parts outside the CDR3, is KAGVTQTPRYLIKTRGQQVTLSCSPISGHRSVSWYQQTPGQGLQFLFEYFSETQRNKGNFPGRFSGRQFSNSRSEMNVSTLELGDSALYLCASGGDRGTGVTGELFFGEGSRLTVL.

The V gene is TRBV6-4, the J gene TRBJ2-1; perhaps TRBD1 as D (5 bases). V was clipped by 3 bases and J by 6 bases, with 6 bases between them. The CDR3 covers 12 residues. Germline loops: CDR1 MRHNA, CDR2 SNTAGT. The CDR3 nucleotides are TGTGCCAGCAGTGATAGGGGCAATGAGCAGTTCTTC. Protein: CASSDRGNEQFF.

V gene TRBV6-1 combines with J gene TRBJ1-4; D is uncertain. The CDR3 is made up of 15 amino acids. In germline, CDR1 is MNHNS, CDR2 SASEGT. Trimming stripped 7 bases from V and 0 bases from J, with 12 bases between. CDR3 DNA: TGTGCCAGCACAACCCTCGGGACAACTAATGAAAAACTGTTTTTT. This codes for CASTTLGTTNEKLFF.

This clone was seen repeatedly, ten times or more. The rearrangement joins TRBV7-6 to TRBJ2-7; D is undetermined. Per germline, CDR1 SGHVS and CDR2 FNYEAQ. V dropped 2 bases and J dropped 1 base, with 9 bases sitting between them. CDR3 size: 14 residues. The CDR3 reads CASSLLDGSYEQYF. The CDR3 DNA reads TGTGCCAGCAGCTTACTGGACGGATCCTACGAGCAGTACTTC.

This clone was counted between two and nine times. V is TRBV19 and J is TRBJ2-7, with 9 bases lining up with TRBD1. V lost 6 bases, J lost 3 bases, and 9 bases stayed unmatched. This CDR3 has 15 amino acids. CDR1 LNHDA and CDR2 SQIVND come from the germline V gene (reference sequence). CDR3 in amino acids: CASRSAGQGFYEQYF. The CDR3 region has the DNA TGTGCCAGTAGGTCAGCGGGACAGGGCTTCTACGAGCAGTACTTC.

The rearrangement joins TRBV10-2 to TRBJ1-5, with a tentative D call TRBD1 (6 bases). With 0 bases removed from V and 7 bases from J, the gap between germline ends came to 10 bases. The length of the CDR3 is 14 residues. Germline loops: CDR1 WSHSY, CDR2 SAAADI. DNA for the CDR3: TGCGCCAGCAGTGAGTCGGGGGCACGGCAGCCCCAGCATTTT. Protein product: CASSESGARQPQHF.

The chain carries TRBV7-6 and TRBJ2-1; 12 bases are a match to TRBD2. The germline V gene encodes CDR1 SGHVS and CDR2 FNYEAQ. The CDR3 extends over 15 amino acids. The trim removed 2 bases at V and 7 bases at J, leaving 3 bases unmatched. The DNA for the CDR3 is TGTGCCAGCAGCTTACTAGCGGGAGGGGGGAATGAGCAGTTCTTC. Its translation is CASSLLAGGGNEQFF.

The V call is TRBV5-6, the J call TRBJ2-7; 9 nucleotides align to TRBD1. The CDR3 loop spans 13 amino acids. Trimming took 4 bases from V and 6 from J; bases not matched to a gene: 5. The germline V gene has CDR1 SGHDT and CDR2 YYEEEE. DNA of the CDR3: TGTGCCAGCAGCAGGGACAGGGTAAGCGAGCAGTACTTC. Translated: CASSRDRVSEQYF.

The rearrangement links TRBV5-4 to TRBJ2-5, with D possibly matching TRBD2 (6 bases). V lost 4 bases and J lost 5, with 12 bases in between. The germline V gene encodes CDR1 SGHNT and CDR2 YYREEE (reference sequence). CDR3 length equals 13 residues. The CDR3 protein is CASSGGGLETQYF. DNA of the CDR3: TGTGCCAGCAGCGGTGGGGGGTTGGAGACCCAGTACTTC.

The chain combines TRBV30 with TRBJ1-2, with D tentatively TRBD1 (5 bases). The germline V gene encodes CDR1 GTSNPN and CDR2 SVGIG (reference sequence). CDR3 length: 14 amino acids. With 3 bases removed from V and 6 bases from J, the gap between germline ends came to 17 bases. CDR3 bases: TGTGCCTGGAGGCTGGGGCAGGACGGTGATGGCTACACCTTC. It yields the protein CAWRLGQDGDGYTF.

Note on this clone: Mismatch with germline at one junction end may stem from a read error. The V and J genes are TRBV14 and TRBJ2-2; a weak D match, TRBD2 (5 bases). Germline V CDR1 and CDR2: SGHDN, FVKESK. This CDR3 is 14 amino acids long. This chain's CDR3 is CASSRRADHRGAVF. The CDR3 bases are TGTGCCAGCAGCCGACGAGCGGACCACCGGGGAGCTGTTTTT.

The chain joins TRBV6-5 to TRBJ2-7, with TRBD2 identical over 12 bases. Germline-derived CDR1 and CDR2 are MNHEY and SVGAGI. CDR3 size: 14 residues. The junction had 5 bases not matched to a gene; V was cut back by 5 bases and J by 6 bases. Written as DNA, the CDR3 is TGTGCCAGCAGTATCGGGACTAGCGGGTCCGAGCAGTACTTC. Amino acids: CASSIGTSGSEQYF.

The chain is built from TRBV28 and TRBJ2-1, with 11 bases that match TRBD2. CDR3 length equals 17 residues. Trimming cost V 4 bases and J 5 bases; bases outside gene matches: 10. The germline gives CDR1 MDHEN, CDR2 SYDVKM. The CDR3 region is CASSSTSGMGRNNEQFF. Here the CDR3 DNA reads TGTGCCAGCAGTTCGACTAGCGGGATGGGGCGAAACAATGAGCAGTTCTTC.

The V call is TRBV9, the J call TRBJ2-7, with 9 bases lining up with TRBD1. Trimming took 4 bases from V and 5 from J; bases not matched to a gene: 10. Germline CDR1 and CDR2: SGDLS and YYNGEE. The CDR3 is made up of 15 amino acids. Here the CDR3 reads CASSPTQGAPDEQYF. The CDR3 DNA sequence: TGTGCCAGCAGCCCAACACAGGGGGCGCCTGACGAGCAGTACTTC.

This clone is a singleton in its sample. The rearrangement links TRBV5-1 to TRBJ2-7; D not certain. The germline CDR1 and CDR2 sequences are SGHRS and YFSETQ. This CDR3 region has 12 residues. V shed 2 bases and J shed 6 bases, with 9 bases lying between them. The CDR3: CASSFDGGEQYF. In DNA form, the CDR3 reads TGCGCCAGCAGCTTCGACGGTGGCGAGCAGTACTTC.

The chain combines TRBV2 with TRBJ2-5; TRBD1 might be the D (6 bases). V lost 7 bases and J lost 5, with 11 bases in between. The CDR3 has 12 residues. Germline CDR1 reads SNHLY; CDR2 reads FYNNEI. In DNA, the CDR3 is TGTGCCAGCATGGGGGCGGCGGAGACCCAGTACTTC. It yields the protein CASMGAAETQYF.

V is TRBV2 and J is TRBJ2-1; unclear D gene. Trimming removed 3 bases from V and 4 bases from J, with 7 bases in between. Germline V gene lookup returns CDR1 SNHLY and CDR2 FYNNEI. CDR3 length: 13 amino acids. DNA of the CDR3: TGTGCCAGCAGTGACGACCGTTACAATGAGCAGTTCTTC. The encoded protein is CASSDDRYNEQFF. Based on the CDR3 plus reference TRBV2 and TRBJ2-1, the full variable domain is EPEVTQTPSHQVTQMGQEVILRCVPISNHLYFYWYRQILGQKVEFLVSFYNNEISEKSEIFDDQFSVERPDGSNFTLKIRSTKLEDSAMYFCASSDDRYNEQFFGPGTRLTVL.

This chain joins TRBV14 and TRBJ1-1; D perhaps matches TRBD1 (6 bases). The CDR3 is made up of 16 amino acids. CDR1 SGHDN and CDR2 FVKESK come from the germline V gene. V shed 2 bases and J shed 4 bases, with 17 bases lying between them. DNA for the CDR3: TGTGCCAGCAGCCAACGACTTCCAGGGGTAGGCACTGAAGCTTTCTTT. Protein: CASSQRLPGVGTEAFF.

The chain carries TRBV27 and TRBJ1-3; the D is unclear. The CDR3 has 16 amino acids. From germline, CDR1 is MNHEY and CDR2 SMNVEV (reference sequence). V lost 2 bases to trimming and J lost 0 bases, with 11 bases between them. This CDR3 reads CASSLRSGISGNTIYF. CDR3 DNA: TGTGCCAGCAGTTTACGATCGGGGATCTCTGGAAACACCATATATTTT.

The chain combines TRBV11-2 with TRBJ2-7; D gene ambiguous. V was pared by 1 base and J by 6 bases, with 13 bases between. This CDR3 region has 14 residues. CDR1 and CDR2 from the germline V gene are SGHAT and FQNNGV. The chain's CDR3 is CASSLVPNSPEQYF. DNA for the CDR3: TGTGCCAGCAGCTTAGTTCCAAATTCTCCCGAGCAGTACTTC.